The 26 T cell receptor beta chains in this list originate from one sample, sequenced in a study of regulatory T cells in long-lasting Graves disease. Relying on iRepertoire HTBI primers and Arm-PCR of CDR3 regions, the team built TCR beta libraries. In TCRdb, the multiplex PCR reads were re-called with MiXCR into one record per CDR3 protein. In the table there are about 350,000 distinct CDR3 sequences, 15% to 20% of which are singletons. As to time point: newly diagnosed GD, antithyroid drugs for less than 3 months. Extracted RNA from PBMCs served as the source of the TCR library. The same data also went into a second study, on T cells in Graves' hyperthyroidism and ophthalmopathy.

This sample comprised peripheral blood mononuclear cells (PBMCs), obtained at new diagnosis, from a patient treated with antithyroid drugs. Receptor source: a woman between 18 and 29 years old with Graves disease.

This clonotype has ten or more counts. The chain combines TRBV2 with TRBJ1-2; weak D call: TRBD1 (5 bases). Germline lookup yields CDR1 SNHLY and CDR2 FYNNEI. Trimming cost V 2 bases and J 3 bases, with 13 bases left between them. The CDR3 consists of 15 residues. CDR3 region: CASSERAGSDYGYTF. The CDR3 DNA is TGTGCCAGCAGTGAACGGGCAGGGAGTGACTATGGCTACACCTTC.

The table lists this clonotype with many counts. The chain joins TRBV2 to TRBJ2-5; D is possibly TRBD1 or TRBD2 (6 bases each). The germline V and J ends were trimmed by 5 bases and 5 bases, with 15 bases remaining between them. The CDR3 is 14 residues long. Germline CDR1 and CDR2: SNHLY and FYNNEI. The CDR3 is CASSWTDSGETQYF. DNA for the CDR3: TGTGCCAGCAGTTGGACAGACAGCGGGGAGACCCAGTACTTC.

This clonotype was seen repeatedly, ten times or more. The chain couples TRBV12-3 or TRBV12-4 to TRBJ2-1; D is unresolved. The CDR3 has 13 residues. V was shortened by 5 bases and J by 1 base, with 6 bases between the two germline ends. CDR3: CASSPRSYNEQFF. The CDR3 nucleotides are TGTGCCAGCAGTCCAAGGTCCTACAATGAGCAGTTCTTC.

The table lists this clonotype with many counts. The CDR3 sequence is CASSERTGWRQPQHF. CDR3 nucleotides: TGTGCCAGCAGTGAAAGGACAGGGTGGCGTCAGCCCCAGCATTTT. This rearrangement joins TRBV2 to TRBJ1-5, with TRBD1 matching 8 bases. This CDR3 contains 15 residues. J was trimmed by 6 bases and V by 2 bases; bases with no gene match: 6. The germline V gene has CDR1 SNHLY and CDR2 FYNNEI.

This clonotype was observed a few times. The genes are TRBV29-1 and TRBJ2-7, with D possibly matching TRBD2 (5 bases). The CDR3 contains 13 residues. Trimming cost V 3 bases and J 0 bases, with 9 bases left between them. Germline V gives CDR1 SQVTM, CDR2 ANQGSEA. The CDR3 DNA is TGCAGCGTTGACGGTGAGGGCTCCTACGAGCAGTACTTC. Encoded protein: CSVDGEGSYEQYF.

This clonotype appeared many times. This chain joins TRBV3-1 and TRBJ2-7; D may correspond to TRBD1 or TRBD2 (5 bases each). CDR1 is LGHDT, CDR2 YNNKEL, per germline (reference sequence). The V end lost 1 base, the J end lost 0 bases, and 13 bases lay between the germline ends. This CDR3 is built from 16 residues. CDR3 sequence reads: CASSQGGWGSSYEQYF. CDR3 in DNA: TGTGCCAGCAGCCAAGGGGGGTGGGGATCCTCCTACGAGCAGTACTTC.

This clonotype was counted ten times or more. The V gene is TRBV30, the J gene TRBJ1-3; D is unresolved. V was pared by 2 bases and J by 0 bases, with 8 bases between. Germline V gene lookup returns CDR1 GTSNPN and CDR2 SVGIG (reference sequence). The CDR3 is 14 residues long. CDR3 in amino acids: CAWSPGFSGNTIYF. CDR3 DNA: TGTGCCTGGAGTCCAGGATTCTCTGGAAACACCATATATTTT.

The chain combines TRBV29-1 with TRBJ2-5; 7 positions match TRBD2. With 7 bases clipped from V and 7 bases from J, the junction kept 9 bases outside the gene matches. CDR1 is SQVTM and CDR2 is ANQGSEA in the germline V gene. The CDR3 is 12 residues long. The CDR3 DNA reads TGCAGCGCAAGCGGGACCCCGGGGACCCAGTACTTC. Encoded protein: CSASGTPGTQYF.

In its sample, this clonotype was seen many times. V usage is TRBV9 and J usage is TRBJ1-1; weak D call: TRBD1 (5 bases). The CDR3 contains 15 residues. Germline V lookup: CDR1 SGDLS, CDR2 YYNGEE. The V gene lost 0 bases and the J gene lost 5 bases, with 14 bases spanning the gap. CDR3 in DNA: TGTGCCAGCAGCGTAGAAATGCTTGGGGGAACTGAAGCTTTCTTT. Protein product: CASSVEMLGGTEAFF.

This clonotype was picked up many times. The chain recombines TRBV18 with TRBJ1-5; D is possibly TRBD1 (6 bases). The V end was cut by 4 bases, the J end by 0 bases, with 7 bases between. Germline assignment: CDR1 KGHSH and CDR2 LQKENI. The CDR3 loop spans 14 amino acids. This CDR3 is CASSQGDSNQPQHF. CDR3 nucleotides: TGTGCCAGCTCACAGGGGGATAGCAATCAGCCCCAGCATTTT.

A word on this clonotype: One end of the junction varies from germline; a read error may be responsible. The chain links TRBV20-1 to TRBJ2-3, with 8 positions matching TRBD2. CDR1 is DFQATT, CDR2 SNEGSKA, per germline (reference sequence). The CDR3 runs to 15 residues. The CDR3 here is CSARFGLALADTRYF. As DNA, the CDR3 is TGCAGTGCTAGATTCGGACTAGCCTTGGCAGATACGCGGTATTTT.

This clonotype has at least ten counts. The V gene is TRBV6-1, the J gene TRBJ2-7, with a possible D match to TRBD2 (6 bases). The CDR3 sequence is 15 residues long. V was pared by 3 bases and J by 0 bases, with 12 bases between. Germline CDR1 MNHNS, CDR2 SASEGT. CDR3 residues: CASSEKDGSSYEQYF. CDR3 DNA: TGTGCCAGCAGTGAGAAGGACGGGAGCTCCTACGAGCAGTACTTC.

This clonotype was seen a handful of times. The V and J genes are TRBV2 and TRBJ1-2, with 10 bases fitting TRBD1. Germline V CDR1 and CDR2: SNHLY, FYNNEI. Trimming cost V 9 bases and J 2 bases; bases outside gene matches: 9. The CDR3 spans 15 residues. CDR3 region: CASKTGTGENYGYTF. CDR3 nucleotide sequence: TGTGCCAGTAAAACCGGGACAGGGGAAAACTATGGCTACACCTTC.

The chain links TRBV5-8 to TRBJ1-1, with unresolved D. Trimming removed 1 base at V and 3 bases at J, with 7 bases between. Germline V CDR1 and CDR2: SGHTS, YDEGEE. CDR3 size: 13 residues. CDR3 amino acids: CASSLSRYTEAFF. CDR3 DNA: TGTGCCAGCAGCTTGTCCCGGTACACTGAAGCTTTCTTT.

This clonotype has at least ten counts. The chain recombines TRBV7-9 with TRBJ1-1; TRBD1 matches at 9 bases. The germline V gene has CDR1 SEHNR and CDR2 FQNEAQ (reference sequence). V lost 4 bases to trimming and J lost 3 bases; unmatched junction nucleotides: 0. This CDR3 contains 13 residues. The CDR3 loop reads CASSWTGDTEAFF. CDR3 in DNA: TGTGCCAGCAGCTGGACAGGGGACACTGAAGCTTTCTTT.

The sample holds many counts of this clonotype. The chain employs TRBV12-3 or TRBV12-4 and TRBJ2-5, with D possibly TRBD2 on 7 matching bases. V shed 2 bases and J shed 5 bases, with 12 bases lying between them. The CDR3 runs to 14 residues. Here the CDR3 DNA reads TGTGCCAGCAGTTTAAGGGGGGGGAGCGAGACCCAGTACTTC. It specifies CASSLRGGSETQYF.

This clonotype was seen at least ten times. The V call is TRBV5-1, the J call TRBJ2-3; D might be TRBD2 (6 bases). V was cut by 0 bases and J by 4 bases, with 15 bases left in between. Germline lookup yields CDR1 SGHRS and CDR2 YFSETQ. This CDR3 has 16 residues. CDR3 in DNA: TGCGCCAGCAGCTTGGGTCGGGGAAGGAGGGCAGATACGCAGTATTTT. Translating it yields CASSLGRGRRADTQYF.

This clonotype was found many times. This sequence joins TRBV24-1 and TRBJ2-5, with D perhaps matching TRBD1 or TRBD2 (6 bases each). The V gene's germline CDR1 is KGHDR and CDR2 SFDVKD. The V end was cut by 3 bases, the J end by 4 bases, with 14 bases between. This CDR3 is built from 15 residues. This CDR3 reads CATSDPGARGETQYF. For the CDR3, the DNA is TGTGCCACCAGTGATCCGGGGGCGCGAGGAGAGACCCAGTACTTC.

A remark on this clonotype: With a much larger clone just one base away, this may be a read error. The gene calls are TRBV6-2 or TRBV6-3 and TRBJ1-5; 12 nucleotides align to TRBD1. The CDR3 has 17 amino acids. Germline CDR1 is MNHEY and CDR2 is SVGEGT. With V trimmed by 6 bases and J by 6 bases, 12 bases remained unmatched. The CDR3, as DNA: TGTGCCAGCAGCTCCGGGACAGGGGGCGACTTTGGTCAGCCCCAGCATTTT. This translates into CASSSGTGGDFGQPQHF.

This clonotype has a count of ten or more. This chain connects TRBV5-1 to TRBJ1-2; 7 bases match TRBD1. Germline V gives CDR1 SGHRS, CDR2 YFSETQ. The junction had 5 bases not matched to a gene; V was cut back by 4 bases and J by 2 bases. The CDR3 runs 14 residues. The CDR3 nucleotides read TGCGCCAGCAGCCGGGACAGCGGAAACTATGGCTACACCTTC. Its translation is CASSRDSGNYGYTF.

This clonotype was detected a few times. The chain links TRBV9 to TRBJ1-6; a possible D gene is TRBD1 (5 bases). CDR3 length: 14 residues. V gave up 0 bases and J gave up 10 bases, with 11 bases separating them. CDR1 is SGDLS, CDR2 YYNGEE, per germline. CDR3 nucleotide sequence: TGTGCCAGCAGCGTAGATCAGGGCATGTCACCCCTCCACTTT. Amino acid sequence: CASSVDQGMSPLHF. The full variable domain, completed using reference TRBV9 and TRBJ1-6, is DSGVTQTPKHLITATGQRVTLRCSPRSGDLSVYWYQQSLDQGLQFLIQYYNGEERAKGNILERFSAQQFPDLHSELNLSSLELGDSALYFCASSVDQGMSPLHFGNGTRLTVT.

There are many counts of this clonotype. The chain is built from TRBV2 and TRBJ1-2, with a possible D match to TRBD1 (6 bases). Trimming left V 4 bases short and J 10 bases short, with 16 bases between. CDR1 and CDR2 from the germline V gene are SNHLY and FYNNEI. The length of the CDR3 is 13 residues. The CDR3 coding sequence is TGTGCCAGCAGTGTGGTGGGGGCTCGGGTCTACACCTTC. Translation gives CASSVVGARVYTF.

V gene TRBV6-2 or TRBV6-3 combines with J gene TRBJ1-5; TRBD1 agrees at 8 bases. With V trimmed by 4 bases and J by 2 bases, 13 bases remained unmatched. The CDR3 extends over 18 amino acids. Germline lookup yields CDR1 MNHEY and CDR2 SVGEGT. For the CDR3, the DNA is TGTGCCAGCAGTTCAATATCAGGGGGCTCTAGGCGCAATCAGCCCCAGCATTTT. It codes for CASSSISGGSRRNQPQHF.

In regard to this clonotype: The conserved closing phenylalanine or tryptophan is absent in this CDR3, likely reflecting a read error. The CDR3 coding sequence is TGCAGTGCTAGTTTTTTGGGGAGGAAGCGCAGGGAAGGGGCTGATCAGTTCCTC. It is translated as CSASFLGRKRREGADQFL. This rearrangement joins TRBV20-1 to TRBJ2-1; D may be TRBD2 (6 bases). Trimming took off 3 bases at V and 13 bases at J, with 34 bases between the two ends. The CDR3 sequence is 18 residues long. The germline CDR1 and CDR2 sequences are DFQATT and SNEGSKA (reference sequence).

This clonotype appeared a few times. A read error may be the cause here, since a much bigger clone is one base away. The chain links TRBV6-1 to TRBJ2-7; TRBD1 might be the D (5 bases). Germline CDR1 is MNHNS and CDR2 is SASEGT. CDR3 length: 15 amino acids. For the CDR3, the DNA is TGTACCAGCAGTGAAGGACGGATGGGGCCCTACGAGCAGTACTTC. This encodes CTSSEGRMGPYEQYF.

A word on this clonotype: A read error may be the cause here, since a much bigger clone is one base away. In DNA form, the CDR3 reads TGTGCCACCTCCGAAGGGATCATGAACACTGAAGCTTTCTTT. The encoded protein is CATSEGIMNTEAFF. The V call is TRBV18, the J call TRBJ1-1; D not resolved. The V end was cut by 10 bases, the J end by 0 bases, with 15 bases between. CDR1 and CDR2 from the germline V gene are KGHSH and LQKENI. CDR3 size: 14 residues.